The 27 T cell receptor beta chains below were found in one sample sequenced in a study. Each CDR3 protein is one row after TCRdb ran MiXCR on the 5' RACE reads. The table records tens of thousands of distinct CDR3 sequences, 20% to 25% of them present only once. Sequenced: memory CD4+ T cells sorted from a lymph node. This sample's subset: memory CD4+ T cells, CD4+CD45RO+CD25-. Receptors were obtained from a female donor with breast cancer.

In this sample, this clonotype turned up a few times. The gene calls are TRBV6-1 and TRBJ2-5; unclear D gene. This CDR3 contains 13 residues. V was cut by 1 base and J by 4 bases, with 7 bases left in between. The V gene's germline CDR1 is MNHNS and CDR2 SASEGT. Written as DNA, the CDR3 is TGTGCCAGCAGTGAAGGGCAGCTAGAGACCCAGTACTTC. It codes for CASSEGQLETQYF.

The CDR3 sequence is CASSLMQDQETQYF. The DNA for the CDR3 is TGCGCCAGCAGCTTGATGCAGGATCAAGAGACCCAGTACTTC. V usage is TRBV5-1 and J usage is TRBJ2-5; D ambiguous. Trimming removed 1 base from V and 2 bases from J, with 9 bases in between. There are 14 residues in the CDR3. Germline V CDR1 and CDR2: SGHRS, YFSETQ. Full variable domain (rest looked up from reference TRBV5-1 and TRBJ2-5): KAGVTQTPRYLIKTRGQQVTLSCSPISGHRSVSWYQQTPGQGLQFLFEYFSETQRNKGNFPGRFSGRQFSNSRSEMNVSTLELGDSALYLCASSLMQDQETQYFGPGTRLLVL.

This rearrangement joins TRBV29-1 to TRBJ2-7, with D unresolved. CDR1 and CDR2 from the germline V gene are SQVTM and ANQGSEA. The CDR3 spans 13 residues. The V gene lost 5 bases and the J gene lost 10 bases, with 21 bases spanning the gap. The CDR3 protein is CSVTPSDGNLQYF. DNA for the CDR3: TGCAGCGTTACCCCTTCCGACGGAAACCTACAGTACTTC.

The rearrangement uses TRBV9 and TRBJ2-3, with unresolved D. The germline V and J ends were trimmed by 1 base and 3 bases, with 6 bases remaining between them. From germline, CDR1 is SGDLS and CDR2 YYNGEE. This CDR3 is 13 amino acids long. The CDR3 is CASSVLNTDTQYF. The CDR3 DNA follows: TGTGCCAGCAGCGTACTAAATACAGATACGCAGTATTTT.

This clonotype was picked up many times. The genes are TRBV7-3 and TRBJ1-6, with D uncertain. The CDR3 totals 15 residues. The germline gives CDR1 SGHTA, CDR2 FQGTGA. V lost 1 base, J lost 7 bases, and 11 bases lay in between. The CDR3 sequence: CASSLNSVGNSPLHF. For the CDR3, the DNA is TGTGCCAGCAGCTTAAACAGCGTGGGCAATTCACCCCTCCACTTT.

Many counts were recorded for this clonotype. This chain uses TRBV7-2 with TRBJ2-5; TRBD2 is a possible D gene (5 bases). This CDR3 spans 14 amino acids. Germline loops: CDR1 SGHTA, CDR2 FQGNSA. V was clipped by 5 bases and J by 5 bases, with 15 bases between them. CDR3 amino acids: CASSRTLAGETQYF. In DNA, the CDR3 is TGTGCCAGCAGCCGGACTCTAGCCGGCGAGACCCAGTACTTC.

There are a few counts of this clonotype. The rearrangement links TRBV10-3 to TRBJ1-2; 7 bases line up with TRBD1. Germline V CDR1 and CDR2: ENHRY, SYGVKD. V shed 6 bases, J shed 2 bases, and the junction held 6 bases outside the gene matches. The CDR3 extends over 14 amino acids. DNA for the CDR3: TGTGCCATCAGAGGGACAGAAATGAACTATGGCTACACCTTC. This encodes CAIRGTEMNYGYTF.

The CDR3 DNA is TGTGCCAGCAGTGAAGCAGGCCAGTATAATTCACCCCTCCACTTT. As protein: CASSEAGQYNSPLHF. The chain combines TRBV2 with TRBJ1-6, with D unresolved. V shed 0 bases and J shed 4 bases, with 7 bases lying between them. This CDR3 is built from 15 residues. Germline V gene sequence: CDR1 SNHLY, CDR2 FYNNEI.

The V gene is TRBV7-2, the J gene TRBJ1-5; no firm D call. The CDR3 consists of 15 residues. V lost 5 bases and J lost 6, with 17 bases in between. Per germline, CDR1 SGHTA and CDR2 FQGNSA. CDR3 sequence: CASSVQRDAAQPQHF. Written as DNA, the CDR3 is TGTGCCAGCAGCGTTCAAAGGGATGCTGCTCAGCCCCAGCATTTT.

The table lists this clonotype with many counts. This chain connects TRBV7-2 to TRBJ2-5, with D tentatively TRBD2 (6 bases). The CDR3 spans 13 residues. Germline V gene sequence: CDR1 SGHTA, CDR2 FQGNSA. Trimming left V 6 bases short and J 1 base short, with 9 bases between. The CDR3 here is CASRGGGQETQYF. DNA of the CDR3: TGTGCCAGCAGGGGGGGAGGCCAAGAGACCCAGTACTTC.

Only a few counts were recorded for this clonotype. The chain recombines TRBV2 with TRBJ2-1; 7 bases match TRBD2. After removal of 1 base from V and 6 bases from J, the junction contained 6 bases not matched to a gene. The CDR3 spans 15 residues. CDR1 is SNHLY and CDR2 is FYNNEI in the germline V gene. CDR3: CASSEEAGSGNEQFF. DNA of the CDR3: TGTGCCAGCAGTGAAGAAGCGGGATCGGGCAATGAGCAGTTCTTC.

This rearrangement joins TRBV7-6 to TRBJ2-1, with TRBD1 as a possible D gene (6 bases). This CDR3 region has 12 residues. Germline V gene lookup returns CDR1 SGHVS and CDR2 FNYEAQ. Deletions cut 6 bases from V and 8 bases from J, with 11 bases between. The chain's CDR3 is CASRGQGDEQFF. In DNA, the CDR3 is TGTGCCAGCAGGGGACAAGGAGATGAGCAGTTCTTC.

The chain joins TRBV5-6 to TRBJ2-1, with D uncertain. The CDR3 is 13 amino acids. V gave up 2 bases and J gave up 8 bases, with 11 bases separating them. Germline loops: CDR1 SGHDT, CDR2 YYEEEE. CDR3 sequence reads: CASSLRPGDEQFF. The CDR3 bases are TGTGCCAGCAGCTTACGGCCCGGTGATGAGCAGTTCTTC.

This clonotype was observed a handful of times. The V and J genes are TRBV7-2 and TRBJ1-2; 7 bases fit TRBD1. The CDR3 consists of 16 residues. Looked up from germline, CDR1 is SGHTA and CDR2 is FQGNSA. J gave up 11 bases and V 5 bases, and 20 bases lay outside the gene matches. The CDR3 DNA follows: TGTGCCAGCAGCCAGCCGTCGGGTCGGACAGGCTATGCTTACACCTTC. Translated: CASSQPSGRTGYAYTF.

The gene calls are TRBV24-1 and TRBJ2-5; TRBD2 might be the D (6 bases). CDR1 KGHDR and CDR2 SFDVKD come from the germline V gene. The CDR3 extends over 13 amino acids. V lost 6 bases and J lost 2, with 9 bases in between. The CDR3 nucleotides are TGTGCCACCAGTTTGGGGGGACAAGAGACCCAGTACTTC. Translated: CATSLGGQETQYF.

The chain is built from TRBV20-1 and TRBJ2-3; D gene uncertain. V gave up 6 bases and J gave up 3 bases, with 16 bases separating them. Germline CDR1 is DFQATT and CDR2 is SNEGSKA (reference sequence). CDR3 length: 14 residues. The CDR3 coding sequence is TGCAGTGCCTGCGGACGTCTAGTGACAGATACGCAGTATTTT. Translating it yields CSACGRLVTDTQYF.

This sequence joins TRBV10-3 and TRBJ2-5; TRBD2 is a possible D gene (6 bases). The CDR3 spans 14 residues. Germline V lookup: CDR1 ENHRY, CDR2 SYGVKD. Trimming left V 10 bases short and J 5 bases short, with 20 bases between. This CDR3 reads CATSPSHSGETQYF. In DNA form, the CDR3 reads TGTGCCACCAGCCCGTCCCACAGCGGGGAGACCCAGTACTTC.

This clonotype was recorded a few times. The chain combines TRBV15 with TRBJ2-1; D is uncertain. The germline V gene has CDR1 LNHNV and CDR2 YYDKDF (reference sequence). V was clipped by 2 bases and J by 5 bases, with 10 bases between them. The CDR3 covers 14 residues. The CDR3 DNA sequence: TGTGCCACCAGCAGACGAGTACGCAACAATGAGCAGTTCTTC. Translation gives CATSRRVRNNEQFF.

This clonotype has just a few counts. This chain joins TRBV28 and TRBJ2-7; TRBD1 agrees at 11 bases. Germline V CDR1 and CDR2: MDHEN, SYDVKM. J was trimmed by 2 bases and V by 6 bases; bases with no gene match: 6. CDR3 length: 15 amino acids. The CDR3 DNA reads TGTGCCAGCAGCAACGGGGGACAGGGGGCCTACGAGCAGTACTTC. Amino acids: CASSNGGQGAYEQYF.

Details on this clonotype: Likely a read error: the CDR3 ends without its conserved phenylalanine or tryptophan. The chain combines TRBV6-5 with TRBJ1-4, with D perhaps matching TRBD1 (5 bases). The CDR3 sequence is 14 residues long. The germline CDR1 and CDR2 sequences are MNHEY and SVGAGI. V was shortened by 7 bases and J by 8 bases, with 17 bases between the two germline ends. Here the CDR3 reads CASTGVGGGEKLFC. The DNA for the CDR3 is TGTGCCAGCACGGGGGTTGGCGGAGGGGAAAAACTGTTTTGT.

The V and J genes are TRBV5-1 and TRBJ1-2; TRBD1 is a possible D gene (5 bases). Germline V gives CDR1 SGHRS, CDR2 YFSETQ. The CDR3 is 14 residues long. Trimming removed 4 bases from V and 0 bases from J, with 10 bases in between. The CDR3 region has the DNA TGCGCCAGCAGCCGGGACGTTTCTAACTATGGCTACACCTTC. Protein: CASSRDVSNYGYTF.

Regarding this clonotype: Relative to the germline gene, one junction end is altered; a read error may explain this. The V and J genes are TRBV7-4 and TRBJ1-5; D unclear. Germline CDR1 is SGHVT and CDR2 is SQSDAQ. The CDR3 loop spans 11 amino acids. The CDR3 nucleotides are TGTGGCAGCAGCTTATATCAGCCCCAGCATTTT. Translated, it gives CGSSLYQPQHF.

Many counts were recorded for this clonotype. CDR3 bases: TGTGCCATCAGTACCCAGACAGGGTCCTACGAGCAGTACTTC. This sequence encodes CAISTQTGSYEQYF. The chain combines TRBV10-3 with TRBJ2-7; 7 bases align to TRBD1. This CDR3 region has 14 residues. Unmatched junction bases numbered 5, after V lost 5 bases and J lost 1 base. Germline lookup yields CDR1 ENHRY and CDR2 SYGVKD.

The J gene is TRBJ2-3, the V gene TRBV11-2, with 8 bases identical to TRBD1. CDR3 length: 15 amino acids. V gave up 5 bases and J gave up 6 bases; unmatched junction bases: 10. From germline, CDR1 is SGHAT and CDR2 FQNNGV. CDR3 protein: CASSAERTGFDTQYF. The CDR3 region has the DNA TGTGCCAGCAGCGCGGAGAGGACAGGGTTCGATACGCAGTATTTT.

This clonotype was seen a few times. CDR3 nucleotide sequence: TGCAGTGCTAGACCCTGGACAGGGGCTGAAGCTTTCTTT. Protein: CSARPWTGAEAFF. The rearrangement links TRBV20-1 to TRBJ1-1; 9 nucleotides match TRBD1. Trimming took 2 bases from V and 6 from J; bases not matched to a gene: 4. This CDR3 contains 13 residues. Germline lookup yields CDR1 DFQATT and CDR2 SNEGSKA (reference sequence).

The J gene is TRBJ1-1, the V gene TRBV7-2; D is uncertain. Germline assignment: CDR1 SGHTA and CDR2 FQGNSA. The CDR3 totals 14 residues. Trimming left V 4 bases short and J 4 bases short, with 13 bases between. CDR3 protein: CASSSSLSATEAFF. The CDR3 DNA is TGTGCCAGCAGCTCTAGTCTAAGTGCCACTGAAGCTTTCTTT. Looking up the rest from reference TRBV7-2 and TRBJ1-1 gives the full variable domain: GAGVSQSPSNKVTEKGKDVELRCDPISGHTALYWYRQSLGQGLEFLIYFQGNSAPDKSGLPSDRFSAERTGGSVSTLTIQRTQQEDSAVYLCASSSSLSATEAFFGQGTRLTVV.

J is TRBJ2-1 and V is TRBV4-1, with 7 nucleotides matching TRBD2. Germline V gene sequence: CDR1 MGHRA, CDR2 YSYEKL. The CDR3 is 14 amino acids. J lost 2 bases, V lost 4 bases, and 2 bases had no gene match. CDR3 sequence (DNA): TGCGCCAGCAGCCCCGGACTAGCCTACAATGAGCAGTTCTTC. The encoded protein is CASSPGLAYNEQFF.